This T cell receptor (beta chain) was sequenced in a study of beta chain features in type 1 diabetes. Study outcomes and limitations: More deletions and fewer insertions at VDJ junctions were found in patients with type 1 diabetes.

The CDR3 totals 15 residues. V lost 2 bases and J lost 1; bases outside the gene matches: 0. CDR1 and CDR2 from the germline V gene are SGHTA and FQGTGA. There are a few counts of this clone. Antigen unknown. The likely explanation is a read error, given a far larger clone one base away. The identical CDR3 is also encoded by other nucleotide sequences in the sample. The study reverse transcribed the entire isolated RNA, so it sequenced expressed TCRB transcripts. Only in-frame clones appear in the TCRdb table, and some are missing; sequencing was by immunoSEQ multiplex PCR. The sample carries a few hundred thousand clones, 11% recorded once.

Input material: central memory CD4+ T cells from blood. The sequence was collected from a young man in good health. The chain recombines TRBV7-3 with TRBJ2-4; 9 bases align to TRBD2. The CDR3 spells CASSLAGGAKNIQYF. The CDR3 DNA is TGTGCCAGCAGCTTAGCGGGGGGGGCCAAAAACATTCAGTACTTC.